This T cell receptor (beta chain) was captured by sequencing in a study of response to subunit inactivated influenza vaccine. Trimming at V came to 5 bases and at J to 7 bases, leaving 6 bases not matched to a gene. Germline V gives CDR1 DFQATT, CDR2 SNEGSKA (reference sequence). The CDR3 covers 13 residues. TCRdb processed the RT-PCR reads anew with MiXCR; each CDR3 protein has one entry. The sample consists of some 600,000 distinct CDR3 sequences, around 15% of them appearing once. This clonotype was recorded a few times. The TCR sequence derives from a man over 45 who received an inactivated influenza vaccine. The rearrangement links TRBV20-1 to TRBJ2-5, with 11 bases matching TRBD2. Sequencing was performed on PBMCs from blood, taken less than 15 days before vaccination. DNA of the CDR3: TGCAGTGCTTGGCTAGCGGGGGGTGGGACCCAGTACTTC. This gives the protein CSAWLAGGGTQYF.